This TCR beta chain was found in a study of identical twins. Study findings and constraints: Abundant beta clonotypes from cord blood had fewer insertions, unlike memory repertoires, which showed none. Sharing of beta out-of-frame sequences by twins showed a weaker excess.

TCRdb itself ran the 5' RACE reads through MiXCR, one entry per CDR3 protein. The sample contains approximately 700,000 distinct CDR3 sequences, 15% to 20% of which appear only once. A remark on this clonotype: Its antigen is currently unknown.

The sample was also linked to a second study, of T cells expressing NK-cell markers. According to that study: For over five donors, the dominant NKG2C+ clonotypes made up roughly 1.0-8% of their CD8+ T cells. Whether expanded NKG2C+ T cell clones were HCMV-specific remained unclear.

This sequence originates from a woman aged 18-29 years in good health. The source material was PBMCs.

The CDR3 sequence: CASSQMTGIGYEQYF. In DNA form, the CDR3 reads TGTGCCAGCTCACAGATGACAGGGATCGGCTACGAGCAGTACTTC. J is TRBJ2-7 and V is TRBV18; 7 bases fit TRBD1. The V segment lost 4 bases and the J segment 3 bases; nucleotides outside the gene matches: 9. The CDR3 consists of 15 residues. CDR1 KGHSH and CDR2 LQKENI come from the germline V gene.